This record concerns one T cell receptor (beta chain) sequence. The source of the sample is a study of blood T cell repertoires in COVID-19. For the study at large: Samples representing acute and convalescent COVID-19 were sourced from the United States, Italy and Spain. PBMCs, B-cell-depleted T cells, or T cells provided the cDNA or gDNA that made up the material.

The CDR3 has 14 amino acids. Germline V gene data show CDR1 as SGHNT and CDR2 as YENEEA. Trimming took off 6 bases at V and 7 bases at J, with 18 bases between the two ends. Per the study methods: The assay estimated nucleated cells by amplifying reference gene primers. TCRdb keeps only in-frame clones here, not all; method: immunoSEQ multiplex PCR. V, J and clone size are those of that table, while D and trimming were read from the DNA. The sample has 60,000 or so clones; roughly four fifths are singletons. The TCR comes from a woman of 80 years or more with acute or convalescent COVID-19. Sample: peripheral blood. The gene calls are TRBV11-3 and TRBJ1-1; possibly TRBD1 for D (6 bases). The CDR3 loop reads CASSPLTGSGEAFF. DNA of the CDR3: TGTGCCAGCAGTCCCCTAACAGGGAGTGGTGAAGCTTTCTTT.